These 20 T cell receptor beta chains share one sample of origin, sequenced in a study of human T cells and chemical hapten exposure. One entry per CDR3 protein results from TCRdb running MiXCR on the RACE reads. The repertoire consists of about 190,000 distinct CDR3 sequences, with 24% occurring once and the leading ten covering 2% to 3%. Time point given: patch test 3, about 24 weeks after DPC sensitization. Treatment given: therapeutic diphenylcyclopropenone sensitization with weekly scalp DPC. The sample consisted of whole blood, taken in connection with sensitization to the hapten diphenylcyclopropenone (DPC). The receptors originated from a woman in her thirties or forties with alopecia areata. Some clones in this sample may be carry-over from other donors' samples.

The chain has TRBV2 and TRBJ1-5, with a possible D match to TRBD1 (5 bases). Trimming stripped 0 bases from V and 4 bases from J, with 7 bases between. This CDR3 has 14 residues. Germline V gene data show CDR1 as SNHLY and CDR2 as FYNNEI. The CDR3 region is CASSEAWGNQPQHF. The CDR3 coding sequence is TGTGCCAGCAGTGAAGCCTGGGGGAATCAGCCCCAGCATTTT.

J is TRBJ1-1 and V is TRBV4-1; no clear D gene. In germline, CDR1 is MGHRA, CDR2 YSYEKL. This CDR3 contains 15 residues. The V end lost 0 bases, the J end lost 1 base, and 9 bases lay between the germline ends. The CDR3 DNA reads TGCGCCAGCAGCCAAGATGATGCAGCGAACACTGAAGCTTTCTTT. It yields the protein CASSQDDAANTEAFF.

V gene TRBV6-5 combines with J gene TRBJ2-1, with 13 bases that match TRBD2. J gave up 10 bases and V 3 bases, and 9 bases lay outside the gene matches. The CDR3 has 16 residues. Germline lookup yields CDR1 MNHEY and CDR2 SVGAGI. The CDR3 sequence: CASSYGGTSGTAEQFF. The DNA for the CDR3 is TGTGCCAGCAGTTATGGGGGGACTAGCGGGACGGCGGAGCAGTTCTTC.

This clonotype was detected only a few times. The chain joins TRBV5-5 to TRBJ2-5, with 7 bases fitting TRBD1. The junction had 3 bases not matched to a gene; V was cut back by 4 bases and J by 3 bases. Germline V gene data show CDR1 as SGHKS and CDR2 as YYEKEE (reference sequence). The CDR3 runs 13 residues. The CDR3 protein is CASSVGQKETQYF. The CDR3, as DNA: TGTGCCAGCAGCGTGGGACAGAAAGAGACCCAGTACTTC.

The table lists this clonotype with many counts. This rearrangement joins TRBV27 to TRBJ1-1; 8 positions match TRBD1. Unmatched junction bases numbered 11, after V lost 8 bases and J lost 6 bases. This CDR3 has 14 residues. Germline lookup yields CDR1 MNHEY and CDR2 SMNVEV (reference sequence). CDR3 in amino acids: CASGDQGAVSEAFF. Here the CDR3 DNA reads TGTGCCAGCGGAGACCAGGGGGCGGTCTCTGAAGCTTTCTTT.

V gene TRBV6-6 combines with J gene TRBJ2-1; D possibly corresponds to TRBD2 (6 bases). V dropped 8 bases and J dropped 0 bases, with 11 bases sitting between them. The CDR3 consists of 14 residues. Germline loops: CDR1 MNHNY, CDR2 SVGAGI (reference sequence). The CDR3 loop reads CASRGRTSYNEQFF. DNA for the CDR3: TGTGCCAGCCGGGGGAGGACCTCCTACAATGAGCAGTTCTTC.

The rearrangement uses TRBV10-3 and TRBJ2-1, with 14 positions matching TRBD2. The CDR3 loop spans 15 amino acids. CDR1 and CDR2 (germline): ENHRY, SYGVKD. Trimming took 7 bases from V and 10 from J; bases not matched to a gene: 9. The CDR3 protein is CAINLGLAGVGEQFF. In DNA, the CDR3 is TGTGCCATCAACCTGGGACTAGCGGGAGTCGGGGAGCAGTTCTTC.

The chain couples TRBV12-3 or TRBV12-4 to TRBJ1-2; D possibly corresponds to TRBD1 (6 bases). The CDR3 length is 14 residues. Trimming took off 7 bases at V and 4 bases at J, with 16 bases between the two ends. The CDR3 DNA reads as TGTGCCAGCAATAAAGGACAGACGGTCTATGGCTACACCTTC. Translation gives CASNKGQTVYGYTF.

Only a few counts were recorded for this clonotype. The chain has TRBV27 and TRBJ1-2; D remains ambiguous. Germline V CDR1 and CDR2: MNHEY, SMNVEV (reference sequence). V was shortened by 5 bases and J by 5 bases, with 15 bases between the two germline ends. The CDR3 totals 14 residues. The DNA for the CDR3 is TGTGCCAGCAGTCCGAGGACGGAGTCTTATGGCTACACCTTC. Its protein product is CASSPRTESYGYTF.

The genes are TRBV7-8 and TRBJ1-4; 7 bases agree with TRBD1. Germline V gene lookup returns CDR1 SGHVS and CDR2 FQNEAQ. The ends lost 5 bases at V and 4 bases at J; junction bases unmatched: 7. CDR3 size: 15 residues. CDR3 DNA sequence: TGTGCCAGCAGCGACTTGACAGGGTTTAATGAAAAACTGTTTTTT. It encodes CASSDLTGFNEKLFF.

This clonotype has more than one count but fewer than ten. The chain uses TRBV5-1 and TRBJ2-3, with 12 positions matching TRBD2. J lost 5 bases, V lost 0 bases, and 7 bases had no gene match. Looked up from germline, CDR1 is SGHRS and CDR2 is YFSETQ. This CDR3 is 17 amino acids long. In DNA form, the CDR3 reads TGCGCCAGCAGCTTGGGACTAGCGGGAGCAGGCGTAGATACGCAGTATTTT. It is translated as CASSLGLAGAGVDTQYF.

The J gene is TRBJ2-3, the V gene TRBV4-3, with TRBD2 matching 8 bases. V lost 1 base and J lost 4; bases outside the gene matches: 10. Germline CDR1 LGHNA, CDR2 YSLEER. This CDR3 region has 17 residues. The CDR3 DNA reads TGCGCCAGCAGCCAAGGCTTGAGAGCGGGAGTCTCAGATACGCAGTATTTT. Its protein is CASSQGLRAGVSDTQYF.

The rearrangement joins TRBV20-1 to TRBJ2-7; D is perhaps TRBD1 or TRBD2 (5 bases each). The CDR3 has 13 amino acids. The germline gives CDR1 DFQATT, CDR2 SNEGSKA (reference sequence). V was pared by 6 bases and J by 2 bases, with 14 bases between. Here the CDR3 reads CSAAGRAAYEQYF. CDR3 nucleotides: TGCAGTGCAGCAGGGCGGGCCGCCTACGAGCAGTACTTC.

The rearrangement uses TRBV29-1 and TRBJ2-5; D remains unclear. This CDR3 is built from 11 residues. CDR1 SQVTM and CDR2 ANQGSEA come from the germline V gene. Trimming pared 8 bases from V and 2 bases from J, leaving 9 bases between. The DNA for the CDR3 is TGCAGCTCTTGGCGGCAAGAGACCCAGTACTTC. As protein: CSSWRQETQYF.

The rearrangement joins TRBV4-2 to TRBJ2-1; unclear D gene. Trimming cost V 3 bases and J 0 bases, with 15 bases left between them. Germline V gene sequence: CDR1 LGHNA, CDR2 YNFKEQ. This CDR3 is built from 17 residues. CDR3 nucleotides: TGTGCCAGCAGCCACCGAAGACTGGAAAGCTCCTACAATGAGCAGTTCTTC. This sequence encodes CASSHRRLESSYNEQFF.

The chain couples TRBV5-5 to TRBJ2-1; D tentatively reads TRBD1 or TRBD2 (6 bases each). This CDR3 is 17 amino acids long. V was trimmed by 1 base and J by 3 bases, leaving 17 bases between them. CDR1 and CDR2 from the germline V gene are SGHKS and YYEKEE (reference sequence). The CDR3 nucleotides read TGTGCCAGCAGCTTGAACGGGGGCAGGGCAATCTACAATGAGCAGTTCTTC. The encoded protein is CASSLNGGRAIYNEQFF.

J is TRBJ2-7 and V is TRBV20-1; D is possibly TRBD1 (5 bases). From germline, CDR1 is DFQATT and CDR2 SNEGSKA (reference sequence). CDR3 length: 12 residues. The DNA for the CDR3 is TGCAGCATGATGTTAGGGGAAAACGAGCAGTACTTC. Its translation: CSMMLGENEQYF.

Points on this clonotype: Sequence at one end of the junction differs from germline and may be a read error. The chain couples TRBV29-1 to TRBJ2-1, with 8 positions matching TRBD2. Germline V lookup: CDR1 SQVTM, CDR2 ANQGSEA. This CDR3 region has 12 residues. The CDR3 loop is CTIGGVYNEQLF. Here the CDR3 DNA reads TGCACCATCGGGGGGGTTTACAATGAGCAGCTCTTC.

The chain employs TRBV7-2 and TRBJ2-5; 7 nucleotides align to TRBD2. J lost 2 bases, V lost 3 bases, and 6 bases had no gene match. The CDR3 is 15 residues long. Looked up from germline, CDR1 is SGHTA and CDR2 is FQGNSA. As DNA, the CDR3 is TGTGCCAGCAGCTTTTCAAGCGGGGATCAAGAGACCCAGTACTTC. Protein: CASSFSSGDQETQYF.

This clonotype showed up many times. The chain combines TRBV6-1 with TRBJ1-6, with D unresolved. V lost 4 bases and J lost 0, with 4 bases in between. The CDR3 length is 14 residues. Per the germline V gene, CDR1 is MNHNS and CDR2 is SASEGT. This CDR3 is CASSGSSYNSPLHF. The CDR3 DNA is TGTGCCAGCAGTGGGAGCTCCTATAATTCACCCCTCCACTTT.